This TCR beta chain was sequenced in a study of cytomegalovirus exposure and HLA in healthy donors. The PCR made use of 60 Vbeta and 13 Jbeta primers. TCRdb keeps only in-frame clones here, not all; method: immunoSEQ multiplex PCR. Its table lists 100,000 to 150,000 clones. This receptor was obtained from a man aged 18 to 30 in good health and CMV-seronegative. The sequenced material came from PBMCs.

In DNA, the CDR3 is TGTGCCAGCAGACTACAGGGACGCAATCAGCCCCAGCATTTT. This codes for CASRLQGRNQPQHF. The V gene is TRBV28, the J gene TRBJ1-5; tentative D call: TRBD1 (6 bases). Germline CDR1 MDHEN, CDR2 SYDVKM. The CDR3 runs 14 residues. V was clipped by 6 bases and J by 2 bases, with 11 bases between them.